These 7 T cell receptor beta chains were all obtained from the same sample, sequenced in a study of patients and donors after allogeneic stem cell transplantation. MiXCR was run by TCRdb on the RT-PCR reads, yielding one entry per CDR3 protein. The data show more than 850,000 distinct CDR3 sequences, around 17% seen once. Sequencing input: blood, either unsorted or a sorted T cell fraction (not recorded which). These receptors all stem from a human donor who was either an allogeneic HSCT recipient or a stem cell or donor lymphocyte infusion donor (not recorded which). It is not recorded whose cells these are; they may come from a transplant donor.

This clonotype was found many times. In nucleotides, the CDR3 is TGCAGCGTTGGTTCCGATGGTGGGAGGACTGAAGCTTTCTTT. Its protein is CSVGSDGGRTEAFF. This chain connects TRBV29-1 to TRBJ1-1; D unresolved. V lost 4 bases, J lost 5 bases, and 17 bases lay in between. Germline loops: CDR1 SQVTM, CDR2 ANQGSEA. The CDR3 covers 14 residues.

In DNA form, the CDR3 reads TGTGCCAGCAGGCAACAAGATTCTAGCACAGATACGCAGTATTTT. The encoded protein is CASRQQDSSTDTQYF. The chain has TRBV6-1 and TRBJ2-3, with D hard to call. This CDR3 spans 15 amino acids. Per germline, CDR1 MNHNS and CDR2 SASEGT. The ends were cut back, 6 bases at V and 0 bases at J, with 13 bases in the middle.

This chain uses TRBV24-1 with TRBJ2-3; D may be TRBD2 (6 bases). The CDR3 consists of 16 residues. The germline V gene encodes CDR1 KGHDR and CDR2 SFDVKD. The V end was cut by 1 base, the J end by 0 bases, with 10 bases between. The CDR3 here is CATSDFWGTSTDTQYF. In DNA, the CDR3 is TGTGCCACCAGTGATTTTTGGGGGACTAGCACAGATACGCAGTATTTT.

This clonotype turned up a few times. The CDR3 sequence is CASGLDRGDTGELFF. The CDR3 coding sequence is TGTGCTAGTGGTTTAGACAGGGGGGACACCGGGGAGCTGTTTTTT. The V and J genes are TRBV12-5 and TRBJ2-2, with 9 bases matching TRBD1. The germline gives CDR1 LGHNT, CDR2 FRNRAP. This CDR3 comprises 15 residues. J lost 3 bases, V lost 3 bases, and 2 bases had no gene match.

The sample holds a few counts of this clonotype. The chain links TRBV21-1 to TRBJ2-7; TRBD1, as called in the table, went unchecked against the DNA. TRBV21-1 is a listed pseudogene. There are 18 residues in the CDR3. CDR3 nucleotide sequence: TGTGCCAGCAGCGGCGGTAAATCGTCCGGGACAGGACAAGACGAGCAGTACTTC. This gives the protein CASSGGKSSGTGQDEQYF.

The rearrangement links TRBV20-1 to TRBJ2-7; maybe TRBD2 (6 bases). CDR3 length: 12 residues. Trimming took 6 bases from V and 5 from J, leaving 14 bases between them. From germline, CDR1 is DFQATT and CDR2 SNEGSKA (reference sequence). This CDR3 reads CSAEEGRDEQYF. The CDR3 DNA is TGCAGTGCCGAGGAGGGCCGGGACGAGCAGTACTTC.

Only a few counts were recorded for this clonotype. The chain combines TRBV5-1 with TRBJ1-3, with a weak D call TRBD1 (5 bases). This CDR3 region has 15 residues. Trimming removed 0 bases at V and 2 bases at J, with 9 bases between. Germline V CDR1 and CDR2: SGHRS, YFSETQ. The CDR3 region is CASSLDRPTGNTIYF. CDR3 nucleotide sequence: TGCGCCAGCAGCTTGGACAGGCCAACTGGAAACACCATATATTTT. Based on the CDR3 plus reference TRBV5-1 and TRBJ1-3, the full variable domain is KAGVTQTPRYLIKTRGQQVTLSCSPISGHRSVSWYQQTPGQGLQFLFEYFSETQRNKGNFPGRFSGRQFSNSRSEMNVSTLELGDSALYLCASSLDRPTGNTIYFGEGSWLTVV.